This T cell receptor beta chain was captured by sequencing in a study of blood T cell repertoires in COVID-19. In the study overall: Spain, Italy and the United States supplied samples that represented acute and convalescent COVID-19.

There are 15 residues in the CDR3. The V and J ends lost 0 bases and 1 base respectively, with 9 bases between them. In germline, CDR1 is LGHNA, CDR2 YSLEER. TCRdb keeps only in-frame clones here, not all; method: immunoSEQ multiplex PCR. The table has some 190,000 clones, 65% to 85% seen once. The chain recombines TRBV4-3 with TRBJ1-1; possible D gene TRBD1, 5 bases. The origin of this receptor is a woman in her thirties who had been exposed to COVID-19. Sequenced input: PBMCs or T cells enriched from blood (not recorded which). This CDR3 reads CASSQDPQGNTEAFF. CDR3 DNA: TGCGCCAGCAGCCAAGATCCGCAGGGGAACACTGAAGCTTTCTTT.